The clone carrying this T cell receptor beta chain was recorded a few times. The germline gives CDR1 SGDLS, CDR2 YYNGEE. The CDR3 loop spans 15 amino acids. J gave up 5 bases and V 3 bases, and 6 bases lay outside the gene matches. TCRdb re-called the RT-PCR reads through MiXCR, storing one row per CDR3 protein. In the table there are approximately 150,000 distinct CDR3 sequences, approximately 22% of which are singletons. This specimen belongs to a study of patients and donors after allogeneic stem cell transplantation. J is TRBJ2-3 and V is TRBV9; 10 positions agree with TRBD2. The sequenced material came from blood, either unsorted or a sorted T cell fraction (not recorded which). This clonotype was sampled from a human donor who was either an allogeneic HSCT recipient or a stem cell or donor lymphocyte infusion donor (not recorded which). It is not recorded whose cells these are; they may come from a transplant donor. Here the CDR3 reads CASSDLAGAGDTQYF. As DNA, the CDR3 is TGTGCCAGCAGCGACCTAGCGGGGGCAGGAGATACGCAGTATTTT.